The clone carrying this T cell receptor (beta chain) was observed a handful of times. The source of the sample is a study of low-dose radiotherapy and immunotherapy resistance in tumors. Stated time point: after trial treatment. Treatment here: LDRT plus nivolumab, ipilimumab, low-dose cyclophosphamide and aspirin (RACIN trial). Enrollment required an advanced solid tumor negative for tumor-infiltrating lymphocytes. First-strand cDNA relied on TRAV- and TRBV-specific primers spanning alpha and beta chains. TCR amplification ran about 20 PCR cycles using constant-region and V-primer adapter primers. TCRdb re-called the reads through MiXCR, storing one row per CDR3 protein. Among under 90,000 distinct CDR3 sequences listed, 15% to 20% were seen once. This TCR came from a male donor with prostate cancer. The starting material was PBMCs, obtained after low-dose radiotherapy plus immunotherapy.

The CDR3 DNA sequence: TGTGCCAGCAGCGTAGGGGGACTAGCGGGGAATGAGCAGTTCTTC. This gives the protein CASSVGGLAGNEQFF. The chain is built from TRBV9 and TRBJ2-1; 13 positions match TRBD2. V was pared by 0 bases and J by 7 bases, with 1 base of the junction left unmatched. Germline loops: CDR1 SGDLS, CDR2 YYNGEE. The CDR3 loop spans 15 amino acids.